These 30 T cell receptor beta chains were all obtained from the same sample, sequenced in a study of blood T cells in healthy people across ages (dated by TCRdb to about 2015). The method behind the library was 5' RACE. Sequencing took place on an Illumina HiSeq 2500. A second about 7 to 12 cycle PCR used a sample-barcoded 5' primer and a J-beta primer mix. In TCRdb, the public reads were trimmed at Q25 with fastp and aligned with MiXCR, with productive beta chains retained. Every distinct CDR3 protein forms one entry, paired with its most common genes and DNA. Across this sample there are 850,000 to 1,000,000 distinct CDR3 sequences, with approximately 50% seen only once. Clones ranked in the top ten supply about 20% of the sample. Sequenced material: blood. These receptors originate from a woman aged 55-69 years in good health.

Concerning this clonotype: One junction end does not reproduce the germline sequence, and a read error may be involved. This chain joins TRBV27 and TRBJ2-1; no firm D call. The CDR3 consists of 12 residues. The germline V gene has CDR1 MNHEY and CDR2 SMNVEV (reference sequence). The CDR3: CACSLLPDEQFF. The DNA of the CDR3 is TGTGCCTGCAGTTTATTACCGGATGAGCAGTTCTTC.

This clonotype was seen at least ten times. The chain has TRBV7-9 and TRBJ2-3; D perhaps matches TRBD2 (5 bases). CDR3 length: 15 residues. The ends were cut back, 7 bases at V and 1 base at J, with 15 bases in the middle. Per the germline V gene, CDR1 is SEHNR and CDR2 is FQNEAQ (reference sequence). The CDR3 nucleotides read TGTGCCAGCACCACCCCGGGATTAGGCACAGATACGCAGTATTTT. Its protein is CASTTPGLGTDTQYF.

CDR3 DNA: TGCAGTGCTAGAGACGTACTAGCGGGAACCTACGAGCAGTACTTC. It codes for CSARDVLAGTYEQYF. The chain joins TRBV20-1 to TRBJ2-7; TRBD2 aligns across 10 bases. The CDR3 spans 15 residues. V dropped 0 bases and J dropped 2; count of bases not matched to a gene: 4. Germline V lookup: CDR1 DFQATT, CDR2 SNEGSKA (reference sequence).

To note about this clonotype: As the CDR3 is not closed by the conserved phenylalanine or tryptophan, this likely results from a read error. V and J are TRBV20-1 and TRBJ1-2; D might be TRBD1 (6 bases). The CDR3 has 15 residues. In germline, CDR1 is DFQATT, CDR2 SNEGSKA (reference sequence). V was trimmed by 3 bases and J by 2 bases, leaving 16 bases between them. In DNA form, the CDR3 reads TGCAGTGCTAGCCCGCCCACAGGGACGAACTATGGCTACACCTAC. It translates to CSASPPTGTNYGYTY.

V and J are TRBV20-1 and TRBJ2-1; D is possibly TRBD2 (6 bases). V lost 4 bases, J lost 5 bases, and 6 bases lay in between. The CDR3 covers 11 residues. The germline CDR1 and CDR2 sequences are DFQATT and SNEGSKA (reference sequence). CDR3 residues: CSATSDNEQFF. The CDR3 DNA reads TGCAGTGCTACTAGCGACAATGAGCAGTTCTTC.

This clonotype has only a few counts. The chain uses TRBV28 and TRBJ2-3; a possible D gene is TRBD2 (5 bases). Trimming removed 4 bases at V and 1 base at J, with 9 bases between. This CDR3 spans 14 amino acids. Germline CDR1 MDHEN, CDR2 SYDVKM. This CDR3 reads CASSSERGTDTQYF. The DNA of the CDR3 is TGTGCCAGCAGTTCCGAGAGGGGCACAGATACGCAGTATTTT.

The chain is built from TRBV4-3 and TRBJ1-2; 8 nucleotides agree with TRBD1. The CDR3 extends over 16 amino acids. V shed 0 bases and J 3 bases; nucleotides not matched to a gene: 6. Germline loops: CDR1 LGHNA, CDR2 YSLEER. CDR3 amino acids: CASSQERQGAHYGYTF. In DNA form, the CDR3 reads TGCGCCAGCAGCCAAGAAAGGCAGGGGGCGCACTATGGCTACACCTTC.

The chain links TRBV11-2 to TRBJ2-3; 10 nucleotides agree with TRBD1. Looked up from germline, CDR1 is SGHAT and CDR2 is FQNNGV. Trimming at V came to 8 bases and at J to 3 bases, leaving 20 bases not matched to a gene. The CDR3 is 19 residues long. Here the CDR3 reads CASRSRSTGTGELTDTQYF. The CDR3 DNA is TGTGCCAGCCGCTCCCGGTCCACCGGGACAGGGGAATTAACAGATACGCAGTATTTT.

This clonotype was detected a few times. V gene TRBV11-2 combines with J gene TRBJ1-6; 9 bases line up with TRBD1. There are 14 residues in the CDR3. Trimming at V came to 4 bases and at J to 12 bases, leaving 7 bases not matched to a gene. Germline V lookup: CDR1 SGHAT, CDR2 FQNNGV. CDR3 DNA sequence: TGTGCCAGCAGCTCAGACAGGGGGGGTCGACCCCTCCACTTT. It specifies CASSSDRGGRPLHF.

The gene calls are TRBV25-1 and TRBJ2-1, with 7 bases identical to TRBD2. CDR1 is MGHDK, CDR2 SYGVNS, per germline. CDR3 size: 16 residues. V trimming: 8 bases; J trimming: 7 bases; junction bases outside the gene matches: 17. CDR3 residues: CASSRRRATRGNEQFF. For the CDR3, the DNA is TGTGCCAGCTCTAGGCGAAGGGCCACGCGGGGGAATGAGCAGTTCTTC.

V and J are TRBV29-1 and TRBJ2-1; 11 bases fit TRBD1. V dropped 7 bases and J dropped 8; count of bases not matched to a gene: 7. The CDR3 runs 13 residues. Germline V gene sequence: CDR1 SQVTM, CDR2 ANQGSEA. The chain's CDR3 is CSGRTGGGDEQFF. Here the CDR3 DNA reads TGCAGCGGCCGGACAGGGGGCGGTGATGAGCAGTTCTTC.

The CDR3 DNA sequence: TGTGCCAGCAGCTTAGCTGAAGGCAGGGCAGGCGGGCAGCCCCAGCATTTT. As protein: CASSLAEGRAGGQPQHF. The genes are TRBV7-9 and TRBJ1-5; tentatively, D is TRBD1 (5 bases). CDR3 length: 17 amino acids. Germline V lookup: CDR1 SEHNR, CDR2 FQNEAQ (reference sequence). The ends were cut back, 0 bases at V and 7 bases at J, with 19 bases in the middle. The entire variable domain, with the rest obtained from reference TRBV7-9 and TRBJ1-5, is as follows: DTGVSQNPRHKITKRGQNVTFRCDPISEHNRLYWYRQTLGQGPEFLTYFQNEAQLEKSRLLSDRFSAERPKGSFSTLEIQRTEQGDSAMYLCASSLAEGRAGGQPQHFGDGTRLSIL.

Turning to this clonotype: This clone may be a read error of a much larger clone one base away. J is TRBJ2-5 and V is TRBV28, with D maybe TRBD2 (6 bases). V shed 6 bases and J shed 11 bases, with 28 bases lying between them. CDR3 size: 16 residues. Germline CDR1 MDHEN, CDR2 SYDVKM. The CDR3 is CASSRGGVGRRSEQYF. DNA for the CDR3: TGTGCCAGCAGCCGGGGAGGTGTAGGGAGGCGAAGTGAGCAGTACTTC.

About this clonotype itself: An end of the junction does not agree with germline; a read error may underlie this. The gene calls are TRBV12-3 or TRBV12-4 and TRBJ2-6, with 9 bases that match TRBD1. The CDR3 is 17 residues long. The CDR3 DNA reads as TGTACCAGCAGTTTCGGGGACAGGGCCTCTGGGGCCAACGTCCTGACTTTC. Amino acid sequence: CTSSFGDRASGANVLTF.

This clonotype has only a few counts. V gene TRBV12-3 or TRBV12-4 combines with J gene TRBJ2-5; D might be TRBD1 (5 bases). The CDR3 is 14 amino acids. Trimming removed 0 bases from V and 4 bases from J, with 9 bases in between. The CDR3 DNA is TGTGCCAGCAGTTTAGCGGGGCCCCTAGAGACCCAGTACTTC. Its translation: CASSLAGPLETQYF.

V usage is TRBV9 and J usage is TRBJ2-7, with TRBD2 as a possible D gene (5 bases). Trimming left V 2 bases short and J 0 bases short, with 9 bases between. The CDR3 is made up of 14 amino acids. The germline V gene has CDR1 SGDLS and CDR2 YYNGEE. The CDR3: CASSVGLSSYEQYF. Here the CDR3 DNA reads TGTGCCAGCAGCGTTGGACTTAGCTCCTACGAGCAGTACTTC.

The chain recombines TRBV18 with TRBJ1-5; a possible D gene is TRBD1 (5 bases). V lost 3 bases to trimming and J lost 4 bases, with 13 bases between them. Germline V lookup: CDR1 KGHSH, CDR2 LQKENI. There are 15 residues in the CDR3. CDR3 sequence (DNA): TGTGCCAGCTCACCGGCAGGGAGCGAGAATCAGCCCCAGCATTTT. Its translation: CASSPAGSENQPQHF. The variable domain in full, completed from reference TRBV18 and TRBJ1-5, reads NAGVMQNPRHLVRRRGQEARLRCSPMKGHSHVYWYRQLPEEGLKFMVYLQKENIIDESGMPKERFSAEFPKEGPSILRIQQVVRGDSAAYFCASSPAGSENQPQHFGDGTRLSIL.

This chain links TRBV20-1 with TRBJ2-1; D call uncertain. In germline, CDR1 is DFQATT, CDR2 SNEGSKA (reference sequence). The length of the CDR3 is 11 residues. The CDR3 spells CSATFDFPQFF. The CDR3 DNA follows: TGCAGCGCAACGTTTGACTTCCCTCAGTTCTTC.

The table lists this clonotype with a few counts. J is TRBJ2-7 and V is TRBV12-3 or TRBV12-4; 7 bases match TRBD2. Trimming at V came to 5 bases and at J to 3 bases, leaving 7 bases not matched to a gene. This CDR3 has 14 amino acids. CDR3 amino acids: CASSLGPSGYEQYF. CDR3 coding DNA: TGTGCCAGCAGTCTCGGACCTAGCGGCTACGAGCAGTACTTC.

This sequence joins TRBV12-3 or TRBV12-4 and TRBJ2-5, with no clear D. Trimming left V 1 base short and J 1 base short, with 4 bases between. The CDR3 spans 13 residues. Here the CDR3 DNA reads TGTGCCAGCAGTTTAGAAACCCAAGAGACCCAGTACTTC. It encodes CASSLETQETQYF.

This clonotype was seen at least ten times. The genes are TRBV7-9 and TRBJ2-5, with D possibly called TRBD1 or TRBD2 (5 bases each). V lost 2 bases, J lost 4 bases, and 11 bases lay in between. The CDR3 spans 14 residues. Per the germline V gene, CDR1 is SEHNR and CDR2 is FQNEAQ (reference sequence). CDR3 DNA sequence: TGTGCCAGCAGCTTATCGGGGCAGGGAGAGACCCAGTACTTC. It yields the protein CASSLSGQGETQYF. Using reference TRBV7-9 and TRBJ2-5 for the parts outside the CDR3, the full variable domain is DTGVSQNPRHKITKRGQNVTFRCDPISEHNRLYWYRQTLGQGPEFLTYFQNEAQLEKSRLLSDRFSAERPKGSFSTLEIQRTEQGDSAMYLCASSLSGQGETQYFGPGTRLLVL.

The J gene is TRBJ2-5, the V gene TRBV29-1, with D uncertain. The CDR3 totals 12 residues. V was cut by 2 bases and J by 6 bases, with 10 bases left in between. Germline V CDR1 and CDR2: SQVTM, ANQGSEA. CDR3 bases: TGCAGCGTTGAAAGGGATCCAAAGACCCAGTACTTC. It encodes CSVERDPKTQYF.

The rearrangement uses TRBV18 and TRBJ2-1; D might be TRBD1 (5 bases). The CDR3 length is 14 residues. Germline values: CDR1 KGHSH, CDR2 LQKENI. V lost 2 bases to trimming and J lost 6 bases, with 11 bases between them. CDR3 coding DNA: TGTGCCAGCTCACCAGGAGCAGGGCGCAATGAGCAGTTCTTC. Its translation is CASSPGAGRNEQFF.

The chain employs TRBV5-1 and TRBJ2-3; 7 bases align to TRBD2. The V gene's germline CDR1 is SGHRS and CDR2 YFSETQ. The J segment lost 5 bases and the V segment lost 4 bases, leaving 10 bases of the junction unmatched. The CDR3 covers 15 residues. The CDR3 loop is CASSLGGGSIDTQYF. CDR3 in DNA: TGCGCCAGCAGCCTGGGCGGCGGGAGTATAGATACGCAGTATTTT.

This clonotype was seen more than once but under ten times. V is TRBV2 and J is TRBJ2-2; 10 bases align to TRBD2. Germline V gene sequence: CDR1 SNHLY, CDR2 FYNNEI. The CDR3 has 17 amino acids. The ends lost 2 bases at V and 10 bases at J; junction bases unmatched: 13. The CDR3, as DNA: TGTGCCAGCAGTGAATATAGCGGGAGGTTAAGTTTCGTGGAGCTGTTTTTT. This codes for CASSEYSGRLSFVELFF.

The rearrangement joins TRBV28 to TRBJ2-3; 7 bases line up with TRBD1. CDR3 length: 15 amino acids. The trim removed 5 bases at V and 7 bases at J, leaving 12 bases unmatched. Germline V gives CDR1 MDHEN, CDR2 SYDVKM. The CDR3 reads CASSLPQGRSNTQYF. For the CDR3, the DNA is TGTGCCAGCAGTCTCCCACAGGGGCGAAGTAATACGCAGTATTTT.

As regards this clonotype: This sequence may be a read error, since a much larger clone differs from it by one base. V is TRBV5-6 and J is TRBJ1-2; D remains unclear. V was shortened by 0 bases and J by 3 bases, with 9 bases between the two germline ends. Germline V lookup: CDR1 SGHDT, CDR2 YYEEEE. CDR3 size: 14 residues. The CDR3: CASSLVAQDYGYTF. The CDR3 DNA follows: TGTGCCAGCAGCTTGGTGGCGCAAGACTATGGCTACACCTTC.

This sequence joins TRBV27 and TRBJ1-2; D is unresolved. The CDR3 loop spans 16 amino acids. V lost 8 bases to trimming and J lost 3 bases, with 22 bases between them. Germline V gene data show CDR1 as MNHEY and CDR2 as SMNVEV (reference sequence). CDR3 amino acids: CASSFRRAAGDYGYTF. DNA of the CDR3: TGTGCCAGCTCTTTTCGACGAGCGGCGGGTGACTATGGCTACACCTTC.

CDR3 DNA: TGTGCCAGCAGCCCGATGACTAGCGGGGCACAAGAGACCCAGTACTTC. Encoded protein: CASSPMTSGAQETQYF. The V gene is TRBV5-6, the J gene TRBJ2-5; 11 bases match TRBD2. Germline CDR1 reads SGHDT; CDR2 reads YYEEEE. CDR3 length: 16 residues. Unmatched junction bases numbered 7, after V lost 4 bases and J lost 2 bases.

CDR3 region: CASSQGGGRSYNEQFF. Written as DNA, the CDR3 is TGCGCCAGCAGCCAGGGGGGCGGGAGGTCATACAATGAGCAGTTCTTC. The chain joins TRBV5-1 to TRBJ2-1; D possibly corresponds to TRBD2 (8 bases). Germline CDR1 and CDR2: SGHRS and YFSETQ. V was clipped by 4 bases and J by 4 bases, with 18 bases between them. This CDR3 is built from 16 residues.